Following are 25 T cell receptor beta chains from one sample sequenced in a study of cytomegalovirus exposure and HLA in healthy donors. Vbeta (60) and Jbeta (13) primers were used in the PCR. Sequencing used immunoSEQ multiplex PCR; TCRdb keeps in-frame clones, though not all of them. The table includes about 160,000 clones, roughly 80% detected once. The sample was PBMCs. The receptors derive from a girl aged 10-17 years in good health and CMV-seropositive.

The chain carries TRBV11-3 and TRBJ2-6; possibly TRBD2 for D (5 bases). Germline V gene data show CDR1 as SGHNT and CDR2 as YENEEA. Trimming took off 1 base at V and 2 bases at J, with 6 bases between the two ends. This CDR3 has 15 amino acids. CDR3 sequence reads: CASSLGGAGANVLTF. The CDR3 nucleotides read TGTGCCAGCAGCTTAGGGGGAGCTGGGGCCAACGTCCTGACTTTC.

This chain joins TRBV2 and TRBJ1-5, with 7 bases fitting TRBD1. This CDR3 region has 20 residues. Germline V gene lookup returns CDR1 SNHLY and CDR2 FYNNEI. With 6 bases clipped from V and 0 bases from J, the junction kept 20 bases outside the gene matches. Written as DNA, the CDR3 is TGTGCCAGCAGGGGACAGTTTTTTGGTAACACCCTTTATAGCAATCAGCCCCAGCATTTT. This sequence encodes CASRGQFFGNTLYSNQPQHF.

The chain uses TRBV20-1 and TRBJ1-2; no firm D call. This CDR3 has 10 residues. Germline V gene sequence: CDR1 DFQATT, CDR2 SNEGSKA (reference sequence). The V end lost 4 bases, the J end lost 9 bases, and 9 bases lay between the germline ends. The CDR3 nucleotides are TGCAGTGCTAATCCTAACCGCTACACCTTC. Its protein product is CSANPNRYTF.

The CDR3 loop is CASSLMDRRTDTQYF. CDR3 in DNA: TGTGCCAGCAGCTTAATGGACAGACGCACAGATACGCAGTATTTT. V is TRBV7-3 and J is TRBJ2-3, with TRBD1 as a possible D gene (6 bases). The CDR3 is 15 amino acids. CDR1 is SGHTA and CDR2 is FQGTGA in the germline V gene. The V and J ends lost 1 base and 1 base respectively, with 9 bases between them. Full variable domain (remainder filled in from reference TRBV7-3 and TRBJ2-3): GAGVSQTPSNKVTEKGKYVELRCDPISGHTALYWYRQSLGQGPEFLIYFQGTGAADDSGLPNDRFFAVRPEGSVSTLKIQRTERGDSAVYLCASSLMDRRTDTQYFGPGTRLTVL.

This chain connects TRBV7-3 to TRBJ2-2, with 7 bases aligning to TRBD1. From germline, CDR1 is SGHTA and CDR2 FQGTGA. The junction had 3 bases not matched to a gene; V was cut back by 0 bases and J by 2 bases. This CDR3 has 16 residues. The CDR3 region has the DNA TGTGCCAGCAGCTTAACCGGGACAGCTAACACCGGGGAGCTGTTTTTT. It translates to CASSLTGTANTGELFF.

Notes on this clone: Other DNA sequences in the same sample also yield this CDR3. The V call is TRBV29-1, the J call TRBJ2-5; 7 bases map to TRBD1. This CDR3 is 12 amino acids long. The V gene's germline CDR1 is SQVTM and CDR2 ANQGSEA. With V trimmed by 4 bases and J by 1 base, 0 bases remained unmatched. CDR3 residues: CSVGQGQETQYF. CDR3 sequence (DNA): TGCAGCGTTGGACAGGGCCAAGAGACCCAGTACTTC.

This chain links TRBV10-3 with TRBJ2-7; 11 bases fit TRBD2. This CDR3 region has 17 residues. After removal of 0 bases from V and 0 bases from J, the junction contained 4 bases not matched to a gene. CDR1 and CDR2 from the germline V gene are ENHRY and SYGVKD. The CDR3 is CAISESLAGGNSYEQYF. DNA of the CDR3: TGTGCCATCAGTGAGTCGCTAGCGGGAGGAAACTCCTACGAGCAGTACTTC.

This rearrangement joins TRBV10-2 to TRBJ1-5, with 9 bases identical to TRBD1. The V segment lost 0 bases and the J segment 6 bases; nucleotides outside the gene matches: 6. The CDR3 has 16 amino acids. CDR1 WSHSY and CDR2 SAAADI come from the germline V gene. The CDR3 reads CASSESGTGIVQPQHF. In DNA, the CDR3 is TGCGCCAGCAGTGAGTCTGGGACAGGGATTGTTCAGCCCCAGCATTTT.

The rearrangement uses TRBV7-2 and TRBJ2-5, with 7 nucleotides matching TRBD2. The J segment lost 7 bases and the V segment lost 4 bases, leaving 12 bases of the junction unmatched. The length of the CDR3 is 15 residues. Per the germline V gene, CDR1 is SGHTA and CDR2 is FQGNSA. The CDR3 coding sequence is TGTGCCAGCAGCTCTAGCGGTGGGGTGGTTCGGACCCAGTACTTC. It translates to CASSSSGGVVRTQYF. The full variable domain, in which reference TRBV7-2 and TRBJ2-5 provide the parts outside the CDR3, is GAGVSQSPSNKVTEKGKDVELRCDPISGHTALYWYRQSLGQGLEFLIYFQGNSAPDKSGLPSDRFSAERTGGSVSTLTIQRTQQEDSAVYLCASSSSGGVVRTQYFGPGTRLLVL.

The rearrangement joins TRBV19 to TRBJ2-2; perhaps TRBD1 as D (5 bases). Trimming removed 2 bases from V and 1 base from J, with 5 bases in between. The CDR3 contains 14 residues. Germline V gives CDR1 LNHDA, CDR2 SQIVND (reference sequence). CDR3 sequence: CASSIQGNTGELFF. In nucleotides, the CDR3 is TGTGCCAGTAGTATACAGGGGAACACCGGGGAGCTGTTTTTT.

The rearrangement links TRBV29-1 to TRBJ1-2; unclear D gene. There are 11 residues in the CDR3. V was pared by 3 bases and J by 3 bases, with 5 bases between. Germline V lookup: CDR1 SQVTM, CDR2 ANQGSEA. The CDR3 sequence is CSVERDYGYTF. In nucleotides, the CDR3 is TGCAGCGTTGAGCGGGACTATGGCTACACCTTC.

V gene TRBV18 combines with J gene TRBJ1-1; D remains unclear. Germline V lookup: CDR1 KGHSH, CDR2 LQKENI. V lost 2 bases to trimming and J lost 0 bases, with 10 bases between them. This CDR3 spans 15 amino acids. The CDR3 protein is CASSPVADMNTEAFF. The CDR3 DNA reads TGTGCCAGCTCACCAGTGGCTGATATGAACACTGAAGCTTTCTTT.

The CDR3 DNA reads as TGTGCCAGCAGCTCCACAGGGGAGCATCAGCCCCAGCATTTT. It encodes CASSSTGEHQPQHF. The rearrangement joins TRBV7-2 to TRBJ1-5; 7 nucleotides align to TRBD1. Germline V lookup: CDR1 SGHTA, CDR2 FQGNSA. V shed 4 bases, J shed 5 bases, and the junction held 5 bases outside the gene matches. This CDR3 is built from 14 residues.

CDR3 sequence (DNA): TGTGCCAGCGGACATGAAACTTCCGAGCAGTACTTC. It codes for CASGHETSEQYF. The chain combines TRBV7-9 with TRBJ2-7; possibly TRBD1 for D (5 bases). V dropped 8 bases and J dropped 6 bases, with 14 bases sitting between them. This CDR3 spans 12 amino acids. From germline, CDR1 is SEHNR and CDR2 FQNEAQ (reference sequence).

V and J are TRBV25-1 and TRBJ2-1; 9 bases agree with TRBD2. Germline CDR1 MGHDK, CDR2 SYGVNS. V dropped 2 bases and J dropped 4; count of bases not matched to a gene: 9. The CDR3 sequence is 17 residues long. CDR3: CASSEPGASGTYNEQFF. CDR3 nucleotide sequence: TGTGCCAGCAGTGAACCTGGGGCTAGCGGGACTTACAATGAGCAGTTCTTC.

CDR3 DNA sequence: TGTGCCAGCAGTCCCCTACATACAGGGGCTGGGGCCAACGTCCTGACTTTC. Protein: CASSPLHTGAGANVLTF. This chain joins TRBV28 and TRBJ2-6; 7 nucleotides agree with TRBD1. Germline CDR1 and CDR2: MDHEN and SYDVKM. Unmatched junction bases numbered 9, after V lost 5 bases and J lost 2 bases. The CDR3 is 17 amino acids. Variable domain in full (rest from reference TRBV28 and TRBJ2-6): DVKVTQSSRYLVKRTGEKVFLECVQDMDHENMFWYRQDPGLGLRLIYFSYDVKMKEKGDIPEGYSVSREKKERFSLILESASTNQTSMYLCASSPLHTGAGANVLTFGAGSRLTVL.

The genes are TRBV6-1 and TRBJ1-2; the D is unclear. The CDR3 sequence is 16 residues long. V was cut by 1 base and J by 5 bases, with 17 bases left in between. Germline CDR1 reads MNHNS; CDR2 reads SASEGT. Here the CDR3 reads CASSEEIASWGYGYTF. As DNA, the CDR3 is TGTGCCAGCAGTGAAGAAATAGCGAGTTGGGGTTATGGCTACACCTTC.

The chain is built from TRBV10-3 and TRBJ2-3, with D possibly TRBD1 on 7 matching bases. Germline V gene data show CDR1 as ENHRY and CDR2 as SYGVKD. V lost 7 bases to trimming and J lost 0 bases, with 14 bases between them. This CDR3 comprises 15 residues. Here the CDR3 reads CAITQTGTSTDTQYF. Here the CDR3 DNA reads TGTGCCATCACCCAGACAGGGACTAGCACAGATACGCAGTATTTT.

The rearrangement links TRBV4-1 to TRBJ2-4, with D possibly TRBD1 on 5 matching bases. This CDR3 is built from 17 residues. The ends were cut back, 5 bases at V and 0 bases at J, with 17 bases in the middle. Germline CDR1 and CDR2: MGHRA and YSYEKL. The DNA for the CDR3 is TGCGCCAGCAGCAACCCAGGGTCGGTGCTAGCCAAAAACATTCAGTACTTC. Residues: CASSNPGSVLAKNIQYF.

This sequence joins TRBV7-3 and TRBJ1-1, with D uncertain. V lost 3 bases, J lost 4 bases, and 12 bases lay in between. The CDR3 consists of 14 residues. In germline, CDR1 is SGHTA, CDR2 FQGTGA. As DNA, the CDR3 is TGTGCCAGCAGCTTGGGAGAGAGGTTCACTGAAGCTTTCTTT. Protein: CASSLGERFTEAFF.

This chain connects TRBV28 to TRBJ2-5, with 12 bases fitting TRBD2. The CDR3 contains 16 residues. Germline values: CDR1 MDHEN, CDR2 SYDVKM. V was pared by 5 bases and J by 5 bases, with 9 bases of the junction left unmatched. Here the CDR3 DNA reads TGTGCCAGCAGTACGCCCGGGACTAGCGGGCGGGAGACCCAGTACTTC. It translates to CASSTPGTSGRETQYF.

This chain uses TRBV4-1 with TRBJ1-5; 10 nucleotides match TRBD1. Trimming took 3 bases from V and 4 from J; bases not matched to a gene: 12. Germline CDR1 and CDR2: MGHRA and YSYEKL. CDR3 length equals 18 residues. CDR3 region: CASSHGRARDRGNQPQHF. The CDR3 DNA sequence: TGCGCCAGCAGCCATGGTCGGGCACGGGACAGGGGAAATCAGCCCCAGCATTTT.

The V and J genes are TRBV11-2 and TRBJ2-7; possibly TRBD1 for D (6 bases). With 2 bases removed from V and 2 bases from J, the gap between germline ends came to 10 bases. CDR1 and CDR2 (germline): SGHAT, FQNNGV. This CDR3 is built from 14 residues. The CDR3 DNA reads as TGTGCCAGCAGCTTACGTCGGGACACCTACGAGCAGTACTTC. Protein sequence: CASSLRRDTYEQYF.

The J gene is TRBJ2-7, the V gene TRBV2; TRBD2 matches at 11 bases. The CDR3 spans 15 residues. Germline values: CDR1 SNHLY, CDR2 FYNNEI. V was clipped by 4 bases and J by 3 bases; unmatched bases: 5. The DNA of the CDR3 is TGTGCCAGCAGTGCAATAGCGGGAGGGCTCTACGAGCAGTACTTC. This translates into CASSAIAGGLYEQYF.

The chain combines TRBV19 with TRBJ1-4, with 8 bases matching TRBD1. The CDR3 loop spans 14 amino acids. J gave up 7 bases and V 5 bases, and 6 bases lay outside the gene matches. Germline V gives CDR1 LNHDA, CDR2 SQIVND (reference sequence). The CDR3 bases are TGTGCCAGTAGTGACCGGGACAGGAGTGAAAAACTGTTTTTT. Its protein is CASSDRDRSEKLFF. Supplemented by reference TRBV19 and TRBJ1-4, the full variable domain reads DGGITQSPKYLFRKEGQNVTLSCEQNLNHDAMYWYRQDPGQGLRLIYYSQIVNDFQKGDIAEGYSVSREKKESFPLTVTSAQKNPTAFYLCASSDRDRSEKLFFGSGTQLSVL.